The 23 T cell receptor beta chains listed next were all sequenced from one sample in a study of T cell changes during pregnancy in multiple sclerosis. Data came from immunoSEQ multiplex PCR; TCRdb stores just in-frame clones and leaves some out. The sample gives 85,000 to 130,000 clones, 90% to 95% of which show up once; about 0.9% is in the top ten. This material consisted of peripheral blood, taken before pregnancy. These receptor sequences come from a female donor with multiple sclerosis, enrolled in a pregnancy study.

This clone appeared a single time. The V gene is TRBV5-8, the J gene TRBJ2-7, with 11 bases lining up with TRBD2. The junction had 10 bases not matched to a gene; V was cut back by 5 bases and J by 3 bases. Germline values: CDR1 SGHTS, CDR2 YDEGEE. The CDR3 loop spans 16 amino acids. This CDR3 is CASRSGLAESYYEQYF. The CDR3 nucleotides are TGTGCCAGCAGGTCGGGACTAGCGGAATCCTACTACGAGCAGTACTTC.

The chain employs TRBV25-1 and TRBJ2-1, with D maybe TRBD2 (6 bases). CDR1 and CDR2 (germline): MGHDK, SYGVNS. This CDR3 contains 15 residues. V was clipped by 6 bases and J by 8 bases, with 20 bases between them. The CDR3 reads CASSHSGRWGDEQFF. The CDR3 DNA reads as TGTGCCAGCAGCCACTCGGGGAGGTGGGGCGATGAGCAGTTCTTC.

The chain recombines TRBV7-8 with TRBJ2-1, with a possible D match to TRBD2 (6 bases). Germline assignment: CDR1 SGHVS and CDR2 FQNEAQ. The CDR3 is 15 residues long. With 5 bases removed from V and 3 bases from J, the gap between germline ends came to 14 bases. The CDR3 DNA is TGTGCCAGCAGCCCCTTAAGCGGGTACTACAATGAGCAGTTCTTC. Amino acids: CASSPLSGYYNEQFF.

This chain uses TRBV25-1 with TRBJ1-2; perhaps TRBD1 as D (5 bases). This CDR3 spans 12 amino acids. Germline V lookup: CDR1 MGHDK, CDR2 SYGVNS. V lost 1 base, J lost 7 bases, and 7 bases lay in between. The CDR3 is CASSEWGGGYTF. The CDR3 DNA is TGTGCCAGCAGTGAATGGGGGGGTGGCTACACCTTC.

The chain couples TRBV6-6 to TRBJ2-7; D is possibly TRBD2 (6 bases). Trimming left V 5 bases short and J 6 bases short, with 14 bases between. Germline CDR1 and CDR2: MNHNY and SVGAGI (reference sequence). CDR3 length: 13 amino acids. CDR3 in amino acids: CASSLNSGVEQYF. Here the CDR3 DNA reads TGTGCCAGCAGTCTGAATAGCGGCGTCGAGCAGTACTTC.

The genes are TRBV2 and TRBJ2-7; possible D gene TRBD2, 7 bases. V lost 6 bases and J 2 bases, leaving 8 bases between the germline ends. Germline assignment: CDR1 SNHLY and CDR2 FYNNEI. The CDR3 has 12 residues. Written as DNA, the CDR3 is TGTGCCAGCAGGGGGGGGCCCTACGAGCAGTACTTC. Translation gives CASRGGPYEQYF.

This clone was counted between two and nine times. V usage is TRBV7-6 and J usage is TRBJ2-6, with a possible D match to TRBD1 (5 bases). Trimming removed 1 base at V and 0 bases at J, with 7 bases between. Germline assignment: CDR1 SGHVS and CDR2 FNYEAQ. The CDR3 is 16 residues long. CDR3 sequence reads: CASSLVGDSGANVLTF. The CDR3 DNA reads as TGTGCCAGCAGCTTAGTAGGGGACTCTGGGGCCAACGTCCTGACTTTC.

This clone was seen once. This chain connects TRBV5-1 to TRBJ2-1; D might be TRBD1 (5 bases). Germline values: CDR1 SGHRS, CDR2 YFSETQ. CDR3 length: 16 residues. Trimming removed 0 bases from V and 3 bases from J, with 13 bases in between. The CDR3 nucleotides are TGCGCCAGCAGCTTGGTCGCAGGGATCATCTACAATGAGCAGTTCTTC. Its protein product is CASSLVAGIIYNEQFF.

V and J are TRBV7-9 and TRBJ2-7; 12 bases match TRBD2. The V and J ends lost 5 bases and 5 bases, in that order; junction bases with no gene match: 7. The germline CDR1 and CDR2 sequences are SEHNR and FQNEAQ (reference sequence). This CDR3 contains 15 residues. The CDR3 region has the DNA TGTGCCAGCAGCCCCAGACTAGCGGGAGTCGACGAGCAGTACTTC. This sequence encodes CASSPRLAGVDEQYF.

The chain joins TRBV2 to TRBJ1-2; the D is unclear. The CDR3 consists of 13 residues. With 3 bases removed from V and 4 bases from J, the gap between germline ends came to 9 bases. Per the germline V gene, CDR1 is SNHLY and CDR2 is FYNNEI. The CDR3 DNA sequence: TGTGCCAGCAGTGACGGGTCTTCCTATGGCTACACCTTC. Protein: CASSDGSSYGYTF.

This chain uses TRBV6-1 with TRBJ2-7, with 10 bases aligning to TRBD2. Germline V lookup: CDR1 MNHNS, CDR2 SASEGT. CDR3 size: 15 residues. With V trimmed by 6 bases and J by 3 bases, 8 bases remained unmatched. The CDR3 DNA follows: TGTGCCAGCAGCGAACGACTAGCGGGTGTCTACGAGCAGTACTTC. Its protein is CASSERLAGVYEQYF.

This chain's CDR3 is CASSFGQSGYEQYF. The CDR3 coding sequence is TGTGCCAGCAGCTTTGGTCAATCCGGCTACGAGCAGTACTTC. V usage is TRBV7-3 and J usage is TRBJ2-7; D gene ambiguous. V was cut by 3 bases and J by 3 bases, with 12 bases left in between. Germline V gives CDR1 SGHTA, CDR2 FQGTGA. This CDR3 is 14 amino acids long.

This clone showed up just once. The chain carries TRBV21-1 and TRBJ2-7; TRBD2 was called by the table and not checked on the DNA. TRBV21-1 is annotated as a pseudogene. The CDR3 length is 18 residues. CDR3 DNA sequence: TGTGCCAGCAGCAAGGGGGGGAAAAAATACCCCTATCGATACGAGCAGTACTTC. Its protein is CASSKGGKKYPYRYEQYF.

CDR3 amino acids: CASSGTRDLSTEAFF. The DNA for the CDR3 is TGTGCCAGCAGCGGCACCAGGGATTTGAGCACTGAAGCTTTCTTT. This chain connects TRBV5-8 to TRBJ1-1; D might be TRBD1 (5 bases). Germline CDR1 is SGHTS and CDR2 is YDEGEE. Deletions cut 4 bases from V and 4 bases from J, with 17 bases between. The CDR3 contains 15 residues. Combining the CDR3 with reference TRBV5-8 and TRBJ1-1 gives the whole variable domain EAGVTQSPTHLIKTRGQQATLRCSPISGHTSVYWYQQALGLGLQFLLWYDEGEERNRGNFPPRFSGRQFPNYSSELNVNALELEDSALYLCASSGTRDLSTEAFFGQGTRLTVV.

The chain has TRBV10-3 and TRBJ2-7; TRBD2 aligns across 9 bases. Trimming cost V 10 bases and J 7 bases; bases outside gene matches: 14. This CDR3 is 14 amino acids long. Germline CDR1 and CDR2: ENHRY and SYGVKD. The CDR3: CATKALAGWDEQYF. The DNA for the CDR3 is TGTGCCACAAAGGCCCTAGCGGGATGGGATGAGCAGTACTTC.

The chain has TRBV13 and TRBJ2-7; D might be TRBD2 (5 bases). Germline loops: CDR1 PRHDT, CDR2 FYEKMQ (reference sequence). Trimming stripped 0 bases from V and 3 bases from J, with 21 bases between. CDR3 length: 18 residues. CDR3 in amino acids: CASSLGQPLWERNYEQYF. The CDR3 region has the DNA TGTGCCAGCAGCTTAGGCCAACCCTTATGGGAGAGGAACTACGAGCAGTACTTC.

The V call is TRBV27, the J call TRBJ2-1, with 12 bases lining up with TRBD2. The V and J ends lost 5 bases and 13 bases, in that order; junction bases with no gene match: 12. The CDR3 covers 15 residues. Germline assignment: CDR1 MNHEY and CDR2 SMNVEV (reference sequence). The chain's CDR3 is CASSLDPSGRADQFF. In DNA, the CDR3 is TGTGCCAGCAGTCTAGACCCTAGCGGGAGGGCCGATCAGTTCTTC.

This sequence joins TRBV5-1 and TRBJ2-2; 8 bases align to TRBD2. Germline-derived CDR1 and CDR2 are SGHRS and YFSETQ. V shed 5 bases and J 4 bases; nucleotides not matched to a gene: 10. The CDR3 has 16 residues. This CDR3 reads CASRMGTSGGTGELFF. CDR3 bases: TGCGCCAGCAGGATGGGGACGAGCGGGGGCACCGGGGAGCTGTTTTTT.

The rearrangement joins TRBV7-6 to TRBJ2-7, with D perhaps matching TRBD2 (5 bases). The CDR3 totals 14 residues. V lost 2 bases and J 6 bases, leaving 14 bases between the germline ends. CDR1 is SGHVS and CDR2 is FNYEAQ in the germline V gene. The CDR3 protein is CASSLRLAPGEQYF. CDR3 bases: TGTGCCAGCAGCTTACGCCTAGCCCCGGGCGAGCAGTACTTC.

V and J are TRBV7-6 and TRBJ1-1; 7 bases are a match to TRBD1. Germline values: CDR1 SGHVS, CDR2 FNYEAQ. V lost 5 bases, J lost 1 base, and 10 bases stayed unmatched. This CDR3 has 16 amino acids. The CDR3 region is CASSPLYRGWNTEAFF. Here the CDR3 DNA reads TGTGCCAGCAGCCCCCTTTACAGGGGATGGAACACTGAAGCTTTCTTT. Filled out from reference TRBV7-6 and TRBJ1-1, the complete variable domain reads GAGVSQSPRYKVTKRGQDVALRCDPISGHVSLYWYRQALGQGPEFLTYFNYEAQQDKSGLPNDRFSAERPEGSISTLTIQRTEQRDSAMYRCASSPLYRGWNTEAFFGQGTRLTVV.

The CDR3 DNA reads as TGTGCCAGCAGTCGAATTGACAGGGGGACTGAAGCTTTCTTT. Residues: CASSRIDRGTEAFF. This chain links TRBV6-6 with TRBJ1-1; 9 bases align to TRBD1. From germline, CDR1 is MNHNY and CDR2 SVGAGI (reference sequence). Trimming removed 5 bases from V and 5 bases from J; junction bases left unmatched: 6. This CDR3 comprises 14 residues.

The rearrangement joins TRBV18 to TRBJ2-2; 7 bases match TRBD2. V shed 1 base, J shed 6 bases, and the junction held 5 bases outside the gene matches. The V gene's germline CDR1 is KGHSH and CDR2 LQKENI. This CDR3 is built from 15 residues. CDR3 DNA: TGTGCCAGCTCACCACGGGCGGGAGAGGCCGGGGAGCTGTTTTTT. Amino acid sequence: CASSPRAGEAGELFF.

This chain joins TRBV4-2 and TRBJ2-2; TRBD2 matches at 7 bases. V was pared by 4 bases and J by 3 bases, with 11 bases of the junction left unmatched. Germline assignment: CDR1 LGHNA and CDR2 YNFKEQ. This CDR3 spans 17 amino acids. CDR3 sequence: CASSLYLVGGDTGELFF. The CDR3 DNA reads TGTGCCAGCAGCCTCTATTTGGTGGGGGGGGACACCGGGGAGCTGTTTTTT.